This T cell receptor beta chain was sequenced in a study of CXCR4 blockade with PD-1 therapy in pancreatic cancer. Findings and limits, study-wide: Clone frequency correlated with its number of distinct nucleotide rearrangements. Survival did not correlate with tumor clonality, which averaged 0.14 versus 0.05. Sequencing covered TCRbeta chains only, not alpha chains.

Patients who provided the archived tumor blocks had not received neoadjuvant therapy before surgery. This clone has just a few counts. Its antigen is undetermined. V was clipped by 6 bases and J by 1 base, with 12 bases between them. Per germline, CDR1 MNHGY and CDR2 SAAAGT. This CDR3 has 14 residues. Sequencing was performed with immunoSEQ multiplex PCR; in TCRdb, only in-frame clones are kept and a portion is missing. The sample carries about 4,800 clones, around three fifths recorded once. Sequenced: tumor tissue. The clonotype was recovered from a human donor with pancreatic ductal adenocarcinoma. The chain carries TRBV6-8 and TRBJ1-1, with D unclear. The CDR3 is CASSASGGNTEAFF. CDR3 coding DNA: TGTGCCAGCAGCGCCTCAGGCGGGAACACTGAAGCTTTCTTT.